This T cell receptor beta chain was sequenced during a study of neurological immune-mediated disorders. Study-level findings and limits: It was HTLV-1-associated myelopathy that showed the most TCR clonal expansion, while multiple sclerosis showed the least, falling below healthy controls. None of the CDR3 amino acid sequences in expanded clones turned up in more than one subject, which points to private repertoires in all groups.

TCRdb re-analysed the 5' RACE reads in MiXCR, keeping a single row per CDR3 protein. The sample has about 58,000 distinct CDR3 sequences, around 3.4% seen once; the top ten hold 6% to 8.5%. This CDR3 is built from 14 residues. Per germline, CDR1 MNHEY and CDR2 SMNVEV (reference sequence). Deletions cut 2 bases from V and 4 bases from J, with 11 bases between. This clonotype has ten or more counts. What it binds is not known. The J gene is TRBJ2-5, the V gene TRBV27; D call uncertain. The material sequenced was PBMCs. The sequence came from a woman aged 60-70 years with multiple sclerosis. CDR3 coding DNA: TGTGCCAGCAGTTTAAAAGGCAGTCGAGAGACCCAGTACTTC. This translates into CASSLKGSRETQYF.